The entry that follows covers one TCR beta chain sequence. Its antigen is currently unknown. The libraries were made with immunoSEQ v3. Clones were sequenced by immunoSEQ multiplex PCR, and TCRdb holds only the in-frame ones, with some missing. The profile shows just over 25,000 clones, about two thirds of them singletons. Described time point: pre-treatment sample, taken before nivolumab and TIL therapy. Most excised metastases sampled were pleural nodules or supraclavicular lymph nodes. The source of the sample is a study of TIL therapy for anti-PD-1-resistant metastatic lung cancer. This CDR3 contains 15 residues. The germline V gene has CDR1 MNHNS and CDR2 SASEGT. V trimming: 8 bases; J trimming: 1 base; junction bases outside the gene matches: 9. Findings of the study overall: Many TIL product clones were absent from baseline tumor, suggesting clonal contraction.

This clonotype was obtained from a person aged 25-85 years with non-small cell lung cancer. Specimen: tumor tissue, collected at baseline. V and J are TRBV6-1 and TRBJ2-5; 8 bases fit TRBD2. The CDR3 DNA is TGTGCCAGCGTCCGGGGCCTAGCGGGCCAAGAGACCCAGTACTTC. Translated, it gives CASVRGLAGQETQYF.